Listed below are T cell receptor beta chains from one sample, sequenced in a study of Graves' ophthalmopathy and Graves' hyperthyroidism. MiXCR, applied by TCRdb to the multiplex PCR reads, yields one record per CDR3 protein. Of about 600,000 distinct CDR3 sequences in the sample, roughly 39% were seen once. Sequencing was carried out using peripheral blood or thyroid tissue (not recorded which). These receptors originate from an adult man with Graves' hyperthyroidism. The CDR3 runs from the conserved cysteine through the conserved F or W. A D gene is named only where the DNA matches it firmly. Only some rows state a clone size, as once, few, many or a class for expanded clones.

>once|TRBV24-1|-|TRBJ1-6
CATNDGSSYNSPLHF
TGTGCCACCAACGACGGGAGCTCCTATAATTCACCCCTCCACTTT
>-|TRBV7-2|-|TRBJ2-5
CASSLADTGVTQYF
TGTGCCAGCAGCTTAGCGGACACCGGGGTGACCCAGTACTTC
>-|TRBV7-9|-|TRBJ2-3
CASSQLTDTQYF
TGTGCCAGCAGCCAACTCACAGATACGCAGTATTTT
>few|TRBV28|-|TRBJ1-2
CASSRDGHAYGYTF
TGTGCCAGCAGTCGAGACGGACACGCGTATGGCTACACCTTC
>-|TRBV6-5|-|TRBJ1-2
CASRGKQGDHGHTF
TGTGCCAGCAGGGGGAAACAGGGTGACCATGGCCACACCTTC
>-|TRBV20-1|-|TRBJ2-2
CSASSDTGELFF
TGCAGTGCCTCCTCAGACACCGGGGAGCTGTTTTTT
>-|TRBV29-1|TRBD1|TRBJ1-2
CSVEDRGDNYGYTF
TGCAGCGTGGAGGACAGGGGGGATAACTATGGCTACACCTTC
>-|TRBV4-1|-|TRBJ1-4
CASSQEGTTEKLVF
TGTGCCAGCAGCCAAGAGGGGACAACTGAAAAACTGGTTTTT
>many|TRBV19|TRBD1|TRBJ2-5
CASRTGAGETQYF
TGTGCCAGTAGGACAGGGGCTGGAGAGACCCAGTACTTC
>-|TRBV2|-|TRBJ1-1
CASSGASGSYNEAFF
TGTGCCAGCAGTGGCGCTAGCGGTTCCTACAATGAAGCTTTCTTT
>many|TRBV20-1|TRBD2|TRBJ2-5
CSAIRLAGEQETQYF
TGCAGTGCCATAAGACTAGCGGGGGAACAAGAGACCCAGTACTTC